This TCR beta chain originates from a study of tumor-infiltrating lymphocytes in primary liver carcinoma. Background on the study: Both sexes were represented among patients, who were 30 to 69 years old. The neoplasms were of stage T1-T3 N0M0, with dimensions of about 4.2 to 10 cm across. Every sample contained roughly 3.5 to 8 million productive TCRbeta reads, and these numbers were similar from one tissue type to another. Study results and limitations: Pairs of tumor regions overlapped more than tumor-adjacent and tumor-blood pairs did.

About this clonotype itself: Its antigen is still unknown. A junction end diverges from the germline sequence, so it may reflect a read error.

Starting from 400 to 500 ng of total RNA, TCR beta cDNA was produced with a primer in the constant region. Each TCR beta library was derived from three nested multiplex PCR rounds that employed slightly modified ARM-PCR. The two initial PCR rounds, around 11 cycles each, used TRBV1-TRBV30 forward and C-beta reverse primers. One entry per CDR3 protein, called by TCRdb with MiXCR from the multiplex PCR reads. The sample contains some 200,000 distinct CDR3 sequences, approximately 65% of which appear only once. The CDR3 contains 12 residues. CDR1 and CDR2 (germline): SGHAT, FQNNGV. Extraction also yielded germline DNA, while blood RNA was obtained from unsorted whole blood.

The clonotype comes from a woman aged 55 to 70 with primary liver carcinoma and hepatitis B virus infection. The sample consisted of peripheral blood. The rearrangement links TRBV11-2 to TRBJ2-1; tentatively, D is TRBD1 (6 bases). CDR3 coding DNA: TGTGCCAACAGCTTAGGGGGAAATGTGCAGTTCTTC. It codes for CANSLGGNVQFF.